The 3 T cell receptor beta chains below were found in one sample sequenced in a study of Ad26.COV2.S vaccination and SARS-CoV-2 variants. Sample treatment: some 20 received Ad26.COV2.S at low or high dose, single or two shots; 5 received placebo; per-sample allocation not given. Samples were taken on day 63 after the first vaccine or placebo injection. Sequencing was performed with immunoSEQ multiplex PCR; in TCRdb, only in-frame clones are kept and a portion is missing. The top ten hold around 2.6% of the sample, which has around 450,000 clones, about 91% seen once. The material sequenced was peripheral blood, taken in a trial of Ad26.COV2.S vaccine versus placebo. These receptors were collected from a person between 18 and 65 years old who received the Ad26.COV2.S COVID-19 vaccine or a placebo.

The V and J genes are TRBV2 and TRBJ1-6, with D perhaps TRBD1 (5 bases). There are 15 residues in the CDR3. Looked up from germline, CDR1 is SNHLY and CDR2 is FYNNEI. The V and J ends lost 8 bases and 3 bases respectively, with 14 bases between them. CDR3 protein: CASQNRDFYNSPLHF. As DNA, the CDR3 is TGTGCCAGCCAGAACCGGGACTTCTATAATTCACCCCTCCACTTT.

The chain is built from TRBV5-1 and TRBJ2-5; D not resolved. CDR3 length: 14 residues. The germline CDR1 and CDR2 sequences are SGHRS and YFSETQ. Trimming took off 2 bases at V and 5 bases at J, with 13 bases between the two ends. The CDR3 DNA is TGCGCCAGCAGCTTAGGGCCCACCCAGGAGACCCAGTACTTC. Translation: CASSLGPTQETQYF.

Of note for this clone: Within the sample, other DNA sequences also encode this same CDR3. The rearrangement links TRBV7-2 to TRBJ1-1; D is ambiguous. The CDR3 has 13 residues. The ends were cut back, 2 bases at V and 3 bases at J, with 7 bases in the middle. Germline CDR1 SGHTA, CDR2 FQGNSA. DNA for the CDR3: TGTGCCAGCAGCTTATCTCTGGACACTGAAGCTTTCTTT. This gives the protein CASSLSLDTEAFF.